This T cell receptor beta chain comes out of a study of blood T cell repertoires in COVID-19. Using immunoSEQ multiplex PCR, the repertoire was profiled, and TCRdb retains in-frame clones only, with some absent. Among approximately 250,000 clones listed, roughly 90% were seen once. The CDR3 spans 14 residues. V lost 6 bases and J 7 bases, leaving 16 bases between the germline ends. Germline lookup yields CDR1 MNHEY and CDR2 SVGAGI. This receptor was taken from a man aged 35 to 55 who had been exposed to COVID-19. The chain combines TRBV6-5 with TRBJ1-5; TRBD1 might be the D (5 bases). Source material: PBMCs or T cells enriched from blood (not recorded which). This chain's CDR3 is CASSPWQGRQPQHF. CDR3 bases: TGTGCCAGCAGCCCATGGCAGGGCAGGCAGCCCCAGCATTTT.